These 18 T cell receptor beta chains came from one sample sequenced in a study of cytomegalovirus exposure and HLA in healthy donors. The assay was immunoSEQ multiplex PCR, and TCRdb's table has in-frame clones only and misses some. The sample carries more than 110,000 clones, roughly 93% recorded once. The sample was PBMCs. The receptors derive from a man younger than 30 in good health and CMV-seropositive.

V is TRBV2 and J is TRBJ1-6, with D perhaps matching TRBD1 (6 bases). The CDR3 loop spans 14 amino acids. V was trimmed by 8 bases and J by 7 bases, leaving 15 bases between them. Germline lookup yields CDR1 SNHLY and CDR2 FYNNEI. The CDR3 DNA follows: TGTGCCAGCGGACGCGGGGGGCAGAATTCACCCCTCCACTTT. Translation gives CASGRGGQNSPLHF.

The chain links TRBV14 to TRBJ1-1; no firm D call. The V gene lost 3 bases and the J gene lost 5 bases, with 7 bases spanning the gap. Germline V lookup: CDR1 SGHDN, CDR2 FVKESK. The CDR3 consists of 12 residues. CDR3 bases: TGTGCCAGCAGCCAGGGAGGAACTGAAGCTTTCTTT. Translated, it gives CASSQGGTEAFF.

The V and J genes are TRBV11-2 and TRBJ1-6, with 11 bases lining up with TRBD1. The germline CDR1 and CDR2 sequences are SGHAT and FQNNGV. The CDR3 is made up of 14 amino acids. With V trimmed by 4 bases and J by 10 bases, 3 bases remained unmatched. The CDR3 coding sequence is TGTGCCAGCAGCTGGGGACAGGGGGGATCACCCCTCCACTTT. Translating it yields CASSWGQGGSPLHF.

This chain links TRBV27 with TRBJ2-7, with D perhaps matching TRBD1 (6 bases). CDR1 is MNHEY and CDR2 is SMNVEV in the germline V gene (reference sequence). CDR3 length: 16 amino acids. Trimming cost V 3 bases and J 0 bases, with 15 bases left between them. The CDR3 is CASSLFFSDSSYEQYF. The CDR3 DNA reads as TGTGCCAGCAGTTTGTTTTTTTCGGACAGCTCCTACGAGCAGTACTTC.

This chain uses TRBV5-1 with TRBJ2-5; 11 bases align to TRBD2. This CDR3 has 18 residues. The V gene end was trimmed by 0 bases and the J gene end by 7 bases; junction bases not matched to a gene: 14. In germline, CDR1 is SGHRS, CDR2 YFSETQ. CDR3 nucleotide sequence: TGCGCCAGCAGCTTGGAACGGCTAGCGGGAGGCCCCTGGTTGACCCAGTACTTC. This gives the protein CASSLERLAGGPWLTQYF.

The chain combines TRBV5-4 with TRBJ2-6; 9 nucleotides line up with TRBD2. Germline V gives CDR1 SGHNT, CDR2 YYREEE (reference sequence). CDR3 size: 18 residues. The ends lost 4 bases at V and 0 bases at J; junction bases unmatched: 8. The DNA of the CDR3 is TGTGCCAGCAGCGGAACAGCGGGAGGCAGCTCTGGGGCCAACGTCCTGACTTTC. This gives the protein CASSGTAGGSSGANVLTF.

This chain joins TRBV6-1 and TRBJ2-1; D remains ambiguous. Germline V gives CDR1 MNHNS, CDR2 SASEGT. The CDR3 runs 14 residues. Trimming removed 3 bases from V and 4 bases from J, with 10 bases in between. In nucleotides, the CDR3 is TGTGCCAGCAGTGACCAGGTTTTATACAATGAGCAGTTCTTC. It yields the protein CASSDQVLYNEQFF.

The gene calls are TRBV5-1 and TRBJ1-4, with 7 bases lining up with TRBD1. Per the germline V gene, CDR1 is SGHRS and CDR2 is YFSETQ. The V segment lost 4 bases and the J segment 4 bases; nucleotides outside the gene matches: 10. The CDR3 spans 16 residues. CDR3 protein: CASSTGDTIGNEKLFF. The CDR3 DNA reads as TGCGCCAGCAGCACAGGGGATACTATTGGTAATGAAAAACTGTTTTTT.

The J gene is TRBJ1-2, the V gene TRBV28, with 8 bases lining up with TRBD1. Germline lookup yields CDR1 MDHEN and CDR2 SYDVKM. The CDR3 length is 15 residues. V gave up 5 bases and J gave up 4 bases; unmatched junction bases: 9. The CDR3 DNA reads TGTGCCAGCAGTGAAAACGGACAGGGAGGCTATGGCTACACCTTC. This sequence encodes CASSENGQGGYGYTF.

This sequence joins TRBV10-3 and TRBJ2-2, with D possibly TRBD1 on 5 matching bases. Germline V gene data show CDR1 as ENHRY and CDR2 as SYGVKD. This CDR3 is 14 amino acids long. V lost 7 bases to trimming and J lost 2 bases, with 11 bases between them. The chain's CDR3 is CAITSQGNTGELFF. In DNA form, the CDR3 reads TGTGCCATCACAAGTCAGGGAAACACCGGGGAGCTGTTTTTT.

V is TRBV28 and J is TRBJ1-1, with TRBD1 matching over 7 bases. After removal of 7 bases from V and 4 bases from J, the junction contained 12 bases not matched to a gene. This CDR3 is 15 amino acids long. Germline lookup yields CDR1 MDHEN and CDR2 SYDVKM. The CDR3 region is CASIRQGLGVTEAFF. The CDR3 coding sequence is TGTGCCAGCATCCGACAGGGTTTGGGAGTCACTGAAGCTTTCTTT.

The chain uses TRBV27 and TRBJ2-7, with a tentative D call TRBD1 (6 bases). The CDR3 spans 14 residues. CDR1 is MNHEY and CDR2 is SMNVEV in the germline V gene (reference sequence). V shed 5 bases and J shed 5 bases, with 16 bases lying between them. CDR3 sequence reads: CASSPTTEGDEQYF. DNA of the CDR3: TGTGCCAGCAGTCCGACCACCGAGGGGGACGAGCAGTACTTC.

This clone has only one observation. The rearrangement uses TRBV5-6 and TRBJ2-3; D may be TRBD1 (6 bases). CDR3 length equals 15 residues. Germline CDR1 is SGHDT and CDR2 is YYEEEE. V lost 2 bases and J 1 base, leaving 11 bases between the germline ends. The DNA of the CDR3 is TGTGCCAGCAGCTTCCTACAGGGCCGCACAGATACGCAGTATTTT. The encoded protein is CASSFLQGRTDTQYF.

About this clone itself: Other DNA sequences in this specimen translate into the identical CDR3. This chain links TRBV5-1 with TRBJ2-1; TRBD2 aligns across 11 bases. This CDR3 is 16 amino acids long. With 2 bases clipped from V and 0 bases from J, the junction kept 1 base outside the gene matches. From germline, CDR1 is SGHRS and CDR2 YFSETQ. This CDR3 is CASSLTSGSSYNEQFF. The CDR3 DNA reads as TGCGCCAGCAGCTTAACTAGCGGGAGCTCCTACAATGAGCAGTTCTTC. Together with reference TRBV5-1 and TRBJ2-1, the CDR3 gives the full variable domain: KAGVTQTPRYLIKTRGQQVTLSCSPISGHRSVSWYQQTPGQGLQFLFEYFSETQRNKGNFPGRFSGRQFSNSRSEMNVSTLELGDSALYLCASSLTSGSSYNEQFFGPGTRLTVL.

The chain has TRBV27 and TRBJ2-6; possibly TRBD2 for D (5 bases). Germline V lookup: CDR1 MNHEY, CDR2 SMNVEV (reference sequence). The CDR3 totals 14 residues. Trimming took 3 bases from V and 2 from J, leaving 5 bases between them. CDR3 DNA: TGTGCCAGCAGTTTCGGGACTGGGGCCAACGTCCTGACTTTC. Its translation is CASSFGTGANVLTF.

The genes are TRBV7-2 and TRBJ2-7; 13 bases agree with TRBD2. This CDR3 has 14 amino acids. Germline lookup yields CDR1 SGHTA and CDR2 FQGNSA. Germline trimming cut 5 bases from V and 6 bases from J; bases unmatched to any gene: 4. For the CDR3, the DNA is TGTGCCAGCAGCCCTGGACTAGCGGGAGTCGAGCAGTACTTC. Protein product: CASSPGLAGVEQYF.

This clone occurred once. The CDR3 sequence: CASRAGGNEQFF. The CDR3 DNA reads TGTGCCAGCCGGGCCGGGGGAAATGAGCAGTTCTTC. The chain couples TRBV7-3 to TRBJ2-1, with D possibly matching TRBD2 (6 bases). The V and J ends lost 8 bases and 7 bases respectively, with 12 bases between them. CDR1 and CDR2 from the germline V gene are SGHTA and FQGTGA. CDR3 size: 12 residues.

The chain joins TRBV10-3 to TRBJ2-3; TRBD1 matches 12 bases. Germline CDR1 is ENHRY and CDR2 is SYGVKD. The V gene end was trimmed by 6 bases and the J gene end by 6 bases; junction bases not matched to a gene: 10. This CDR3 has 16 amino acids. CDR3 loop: CAIRKSGQGARDTQYF. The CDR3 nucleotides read TGTGCCATCAGAAAATCGGGACAGGGGGCGAGGGATACGCAGTATTTT.